This T cell receptor (beta chain) stems from a study of breast tumors, draining lymph nodes, adjacent tissues (dated by TCRdb to 2016 to 2017). Background on the whole study: TCR beta repertoires were compared across tumor, adjacent nontumor tissue and axillary lymph nodes obtained from breast cancer patients. In human breast cancer, the study set out to evaluate how tumor, surrounding tissue and draining lymph node repertoires relate to one another and whether T cells may move between these sites.

Sequenced on an Illumina HiSeq 2000. TCR beta chain libraries were generated by multiplex PCR amplification. The amplified TCR beta chain products were analyzed by high-throughput sequencing. TCRdb reworked the public reads: Q25 trimming with fastp, MiXCR clone assembly, productive beta chains retained. Each entry merges the rows of one CDR3 protein and shows their most common DNA and genes. Counted in this sample were 200,000 to 300,000 distinct CDR3 sequences; about 30% of them appeared once. The leading ten clones occupy 0.85% to 1.3% of the sample. Turning to this clonotype: Its antigen specificity is not known. A read error may account for a junction end that differs from germline.

Including the terminal cysteine and phenylalanine, the CDR3 comprises 12 residues. CDR3 DNA is the only sequence kept; it has 36 bases, read in frame from the first base. Taken from the germline V gene, the CDR1 and CDR2 loops are MNHNS and SASEGT. Lymph node samples were obtained from the axillary draining lymph nodes of breast cancer patients. On the study overall, not on this receptor specifically: Tumor and nontumor tissue repertoires were significantly more similar in luminal-like than in basal-like breast cancer. The data were judged consistent with most tumor T cells deriving from the lymph node and then expanding within tumor tissue. The study presented the conclusion that tumor T cells originate in lymph nodes as consistent with a hypothesis, not as something directly demonstrated. T-cell repertoire diversity in tumors was found to be lower than in lymph nodes but higher than in nontumor tissue, and preferential V and J gene usage was observed.

Specimen: axillary lymph node tissue. This sequence was found in a female donor with breast cancer. Some clones in this sample may be carry-over from other donors' samples. The sequence links TRBV6-1 to TRBJ2-7; there is no confident call for the D gene. The CDR3 reads as follows: CASSDSPSEQHF. The nucleotide sequence reads TGTGCCAGCAGTGATAGTCCATCAGAGCAGCACTTC.